Shown below are 21 T cell receptor beta chains from a single sample sequenced in a study of blood T cell repertoires in COVID-19. This table comes from immunoSEQ multiplex PCR, and its TCRdb copy is limited to in-frame clones, with some not included. The sample has some 280,000 clones, 75% to 90% seen once. Sequencing input: peripheral blood. These receptors all stem from a woman aged 25 to 39 with active or convalescent COVID-19.

The J gene is TRBJ2-6, the V gene TRBV21-1; no check of the table's D call, TRBD2, against the DNA was made. TRBV21-1 is assigned pseudogene status. This CDR3 contains 19 residues. The CDR3: CASSGKRGAPHSGANVLTF. The CDR3 bases are TGTGCCAGCAGCGGGAAGCGGGGAGCCCCCCACTCTGGGGCCAACGTCCTGACTTTC.

The gene calls are TRBV5-4 and TRBJ2-3; weak D call: TRBD2 (5 bases). CDR3 size: 15 residues. The V end was cut by 3 bases, the J end by 0 bases, with 11 bases between. CDR1 is SGHNT, CDR2 YYREEE, per germline (reference sequence). The CDR3 region is CASSSGVVSTDTQYF. The CDR3 DNA reads as TGTGCCAGCAGCTCCGGGGTTGTTAGCACAGATACGCAGTATTTT. Supplemented by reference TRBV5-4 and TRBJ2-3, the full variable domain reads ETGVTQSPTHLIKTRGQQVTLRCSSQSGHNTVSWYQQALGQGPQFIFQYYREEENGRGNFPPRFSGLQFPNYSSELNVNALELDDSALYLCASSSGVVSTDTQYFGPGTRLTVL.

CDR3 residues: CASSQDKQARGGEQYF. As DNA, the CDR3 is TGTGCCAGCAGCCAAGATAAGCAGGCACGAGGAGGTGAGCAGTACTTC. The chain couples TRBV3-1 (or the pseudogene TRBV3-2) to TRBJ2-7; the D gene is possibly TRBD2 (5 bases). Germline CDR1 LGHDT, CDR2 YNNKEL (reference sequence). The ends were cut back, 0 bases at V and 7 bases at J, with 19 bases in the middle. There are 16 residues in the CDR3.

This chain joins TRBV19 and TRBJ1-5, with D possibly matching TRBD1 (5 bases). V dropped 10 bases and J dropped 2 bases, with 21 bases sitting between them. Germline V lookup: CDR1 LNHDA, CDR2 SQIVND (reference sequence). The CDR3 has 16 amino acids. In nucleotides, the CDR3 is TGTGCCACCGTTATGGACACCAGCCTCGGCAATCAGCCCCAGCATTTT. It is translated as CATVMDTSLGNQPQHF.

The chain couples TRBV6-2 or TRBV6-3 to TRBJ1-1; D is possibly TRBD1 (6 bases). Trimming left V 5 bases short and J 5 bases short, with 15 bases between. CDR3 length: 14 amino acids. Germline lookup yields CDR1 MNHEY and CDR2 SVGEGT. The CDR3 DNA sequence: TGTGCCAGCAGTCCAAACAGGGCTGGGACTGAAGCTTTCTTT. Protein: CASSPNRAGTEAFF.

CDR3 residues: CASSFTREQYF. The CDR3, as DNA: TGTGCCAGCAGTTTCACGAGGGAGCAGTACTTC. This rearrangement joins TRBV28 to TRBJ2-7; D not certain. V was shortened by 3 bases and J by 7 bases, with 7 bases between the two germline ends. The germline gives CDR1 MDHEN, CDR2 SYDVKM. This CDR3 has 11 residues.

V is TRBV5-1 and J is TRBJ1-1, with TRBD1 matching 7 bases. CDR3 length: 16 residues. J gave up 0 bases and V 2 bases, and 7 bases lay outside the gene matches. Germline assignment: CDR1 SGHRS and CDR2 YFSETQ. The CDR3 region is CASSLGTTGLNTEAFF. In DNA, the CDR3 is TGCGCCAGCAGCTTAGGTACGACAGGGCTGAACACTGAAGCTTTCTTT.

To note about this clone: At one end the junction does not follow the germline gene, possibly because of a read error. CDR3 residues: CASSLGGPPYEQYF. The CDR3 region has the DNA TGTGCTAGCAGCTTAGGGGGCCCCCCCTACGAGCAGTACTTC. The V and J genes are TRBV7-7 and TRBJ2-7; 7 positions match TRBD1. The germline V gene encodes CDR1 SSHAT and CDR2 FNYEAQ (reference sequence). The CDR3 length is 14 residues.

CDR3 loop: CAGRRAPSEAFF. The CDR3 nucleotides read TGTGCCGGACGGAGGGCGCCCTCTGAAGCTTTCTTT. The chain joins TRBV6-6 to TRBJ1-1; D is unresolved. This CDR3 spans 12 amino acids. Between the trimmed V and J ends, which lost 11 bases and 6 bases, there was a span of 16 bases. Germline values: CDR1 MNHNY, CDR2 SVGAGI (reference sequence).

V gene TRBV7-2 combines with J gene TRBJ2-2; the D gene is possibly TRBD2 (6 bases). Germline CDR1 reads SGHTA; CDR2 reads FQGNSA. CDR3 length: 14 amino acids. V lost 8 bases, J lost 4 bases, and 14 bases lay in between. CDR3 region: CASDSGDFTGELFF. CDR3 DNA: TGTGCCAGCGACTCGGGGGATTTCACCGGGGAGCTGTTTTTT.

This CDR3 is CASSLGLDGSGELFF. The CDR3 nucleotides read TGTGCCAGCAGCCTTGGACTAGACGGAAGCGGGGAGCTGTTTTTT. The J gene is TRBJ2-2, the V gene TRBV9; TRBD2 agrees at 7 bases. This CDR3 contains 15 residues. Germline V gene lookup returns CDR1 SGDLS and CDR2 YYNGEE. V dropped 4 bases and J dropped 7; count of bases not matched to a gene: 10. Looking up the rest from reference TRBV9 and TRBJ2-2 gives the full variable domain: DSGVTQTPKHLITATGQRVTLRCSPRSGDLSVYWYQQSLDQGLQFLIQYYNGEERAKGNILERFSAQQFPDLHSELNLSSLELGDSALYFCASSLGLDGSGELFFGEGSRLTVL.

The chain carries TRBV11-1 and TRBJ1-1; D is unclear. Germline loops: CDR1 SGHAT, CDR2 FQDESV (reference sequence). The ends were cut back, 5 bases at V and 2 bases at J, with 12 bases in the middle. The CDR3 contains 14 residues. CDR3: CASSPPRINTEAFF. The CDR3 bases are TGTGCCAGCAGCCCCCCGCGGATTAACACTGAAGCTTTCTTT. Using reference TRBV11-1 and TRBJ1-1 for the parts outside the CDR3, the full variable domain is EAEVAQSPRYKITEKSQAVAFWCDPISGHATLYWYRQILGQGPELLVQFQDESVVDDSQLPKDRFSAERLKGVDSTLKIQPAELGDSAMYLCASSPPRINTEAFFGQGTRLTVV.

This chain links TRBV19 with TRBJ2-1; maybe TRBD1 (6 bases). V was clipped by 3 bases and J by 3 bases, with 9 bases between them. CDR1 is LNHDA, CDR2 SQIVND, per germline (reference sequence). The CDR3 length is 14 residues. The CDR3 region has the DNA TGTGCCAGTAGTATCCGGGACAACTACAATGAGCAGTTCTTC. Translation gives CASSIRDNYNEQFF.

The J gene is TRBJ2-4, the V gene TRBV4-3, with 8 bases identical to TRBD2. CDR3 size: 18 residues. V was pared by 2 bases and J by 0 bases, with 9 bases of the junction left unmatched. Germline loops: CDR1 LGHNA, CDR2 YSLEER. The CDR3 coding sequence is TGCGCCAGCAGCCAAAACCCACCGGGACTAGAAGCCAAAAACATTCAGTACTTC. It yields the protein CASSQNPPGLEAKNIQYF.

V usage is TRBV6-4 and J usage is TRBJ2-3, with 13 bases lining up with TRBD2. V shed 6 bases and J 4 bases; nucleotides not matched to a gene: 4. There are 15 residues in the CDR3. From germline, CDR1 is MRHNA and CDR2 SNTAGT. The CDR3 protein is CASSRLAGGSDTQYF. In nucleotides, the CDR3 is TGTGCCAGCAGCCGACTAGCGGGGGGCTCAGATACGCAGTATTTT.

The chain combines TRBV7-8 with TRBJ2-5, with 10 bases matching TRBD2. The trim removed 3 bases at V and 5 bases at J, leaving 3 bases unmatched. The V gene's germline CDR1 is SGHVS and CDR2 FQNEAQ. This CDR3 has 14 amino acids. CDR3 region: CASSLGLALETQYF. The CDR3 DNA is TGTGCCAGCAGCTTGGGACTAGCGCTGGAGACCCAGTACTTC.

The chain employs TRBV6-6 and TRBJ2-2; tentative D call: TRBD2 (6 bases). This CDR3 has 14 amino acids. Germline CDR1 reads MNHNY; CDR2 reads SVGAGI (reference sequence). The ends were cut back, 4 bases at V and 7 bases at J, with 13 bases in the middle. The chain's CDR3 is CASSSPGVGGELFF. For the CDR3, the DNA is TGTGCCAGCAGTTCCCCGGGGGTTGGCGGGGAGCTGTTTTTT.

In its sample, this clone was seen once. This chain links TRBV19 with TRBJ2-1, with 8 bases lining up with TRBD2. V lost 6 bases to trimming and J lost 4 bases; unmatched junction nucleotides: 2. Per the germline V gene, CDR1 is LNHDA and CDR2 is SQIVND (reference sequence). The CDR3 is 13 residues long. For the CDR3, the DNA is TGTGCCAGTAGCCCGGGGGGGTACAATGAGCAGTTCTTC. Amino acid sequence: CASSPGGYNEQFF.

The rearrangement links TRBV6-2 or TRBV6-3 to TRBJ2-2; D gene uncertain. V shed 2 bases and J shed 8 bases, with 12 bases lying between them. There are 14 residues in the CDR3. CDR1 MNHEY and CDR2 SVGEGT come from the germline V gene. Written as DNA, the CDR3 is TGTGCCAGCAGTTACCGCTCTGAGAGTGGGGAGCTGTTTTTT. Its translation is CASSYRSESGELFF.

This chain uses TRBV7-2 with TRBJ2-7, with 8 bases aligning to TRBD1. The germline V gene encodes CDR1 SGHTA and CDR2 FQGNSA. V was pared by 0 bases and J by 0 bases, with 10 bases of the junction left unmatched. The CDR3 consists of 18 residues. The CDR3 loop reads CASSLAPAGGFSSYEQYF. CDR3 DNA sequence: TGTGCCAGCAGCTTAGCGCCGGCAGGGGGCTTCAGCTCCTACGAGCAGTACTTC.

The CDR3 DNA reads as TGTGCCAGTAGTGTCGGCCTAAACCGGGGCACAGATACGCAGTATTTT. Translated, it gives CASSVGLNRGTDTQYF. This chain uses TRBV19 with TRBJ2-3; D is unresolved. This CDR3 has 16 amino acids. V was cut by 5 bases and J by 1 base, with 16 bases left in between. The germline gives CDR1 LNHDA, CDR2 SQIVND (reference sequence).